The source of this T cell receptor (beta chain) is a study of CD8 T cells in ankylosing spondylitis. Germline CDR1 SEHNR, CDR2 FQNEAQ (reference sequence). The CDR3 covers 15 residues. The trim removed 1 base at V and 2 bases at J, leaving 1 base unmatched. Study-wide findings and caveats: In ankylosing spondylitis blood, a motif of fewer than 10 highly homologous TCR beta variants appeared characteristic.

TCRdb re-analysed the 5' RACE reads in MiXCR, keeping a single row per CDR3 protein. The sample holds roughly 250,000 distinct CDR3 sequences, 10% to 13% seen once. This clonotype was found many times. Its antigen is undetermined. V is TRBV7-9 and J is TRBJ2-7, with 11 bases aligning to TRBD2. The TCR sequence derives from a male donor with ankylosing spondylitis or in good health (not recorded which). Sequencing input: blood, either unsorted or a sorted T cell fraction (not recorded which). CDR3 region: CASSLGLAGPYEQYF. Written as DNA, the CDR3 is TGTGCCAGCAGCTTAGGACTAGCGGGACCCTACGAGCAGTACTTC.